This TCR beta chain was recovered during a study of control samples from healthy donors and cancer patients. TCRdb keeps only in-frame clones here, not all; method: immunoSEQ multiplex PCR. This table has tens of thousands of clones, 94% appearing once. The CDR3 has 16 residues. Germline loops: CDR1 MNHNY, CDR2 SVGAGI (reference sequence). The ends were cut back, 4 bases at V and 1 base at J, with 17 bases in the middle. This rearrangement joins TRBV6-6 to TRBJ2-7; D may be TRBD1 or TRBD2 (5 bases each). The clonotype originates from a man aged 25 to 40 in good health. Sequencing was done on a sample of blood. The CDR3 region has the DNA TGTGCCAGCAGTTCCCGCTCCCGGGACCGTTCCTACGAGCAGTACTTC. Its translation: CASSSRSRDRSYEQYF.